Listed here are 20 T cell receptor beta chains from one sample, sequenced in a study of blood T cell repertoires in COVID-19. Sequenced by immunoSEQ multiplex PCR; TCRdb stores in-frame clones only, minus some. The sample includes about 130,000 clones, more than 75% of them seen just once. Sequenced: peripheral blood. The source is a man aged 50 to 60 with active COVID-19.

This clone has a single count. The J gene is TRBJ1-2, the V gene TRBV4-3, with D hard to call. The CDR3 is made up of 16 amino acids. V gave up 0 bases and J gave up 8 bases, with 19 bases separating them. In germline, CDR1 is LGHNA, CDR2 YSLEER. The CDR3 coding sequence is TGCGCCAGCAGCCAAGATCGTCAGGCAGGCCGGCAAGGCTACACCTTC. It encodes CASSQDRQAGRQGYTF.

The chain links TRBV10-3 to TRBJ2-1; D is possibly TRBD1 (6 bases). Germline V CDR1 and CDR2: ENHRY, SYGVKD. The CDR3 extends over 15 amino acids. Deletions cut 3 bases from V and 5 bases from J, with 14 bases between. The CDR3 is CAISDSQGGDNEQFF. In DNA form, the CDR3 reads TGTGCCATCAGTGACTCACAGGGTGGAGACAATGAGCAGTTCTTC.

The J gene is TRBJ1-4, the V gene TRBV19; TRBD1 matches at 12 bases. The CDR3 length is 15 residues. CDR1 is LNHDA, CDR2 SQIVND, per germline (reference sequence). With 5 bases clipped from V and 7 bases from J, the junction kept 5 bases outside the gene matches. In DNA, the CDR3 is TGTGCCAGTAGTGCCCGGGACAGGGGGCCTGAAAAACTGTTTTTT. Translation gives CASSARDRGPEKLFF.

V gene TRBV3-1 (or the pseudogene TRBV3-2) combines with J gene TRBJ2-2; D is possibly TRBD2 (5 bases). V was shortened by 1 base and J by 6 bases, with 6 bases between the two germline ends. The CDR3 length is 13 residues. Germline-derived CDR1 and CDR2 are LGHDT and YNNKEL (reference sequence). The CDR3 sequence: CASSQAGSGELFF. CDR3 sequence (DNA): TGTGCCAGCAGCCAAGCGGGGTCCGGGGAGCTGTTTTTT.

The chain joins TRBV18 to TRBJ2-5; TRBD2 matches at 8 bases. CDR1 and CDR2 from the germline V gene are KGHSH and LQKENI. CDR3 length equals 15 residues. Losses at the gene ends were 7 bases for V and 5 bases for J; bases not matched to a gene: 12. CDR3 sequence: CASCQTSGGGETQYF. CDR3 bases: TGTGCCAGCTGTCAGACCAGCGGGGGCGGTGAGACCCAGTACTTC.

The rearrangement links TRBV6-4 to TRBJ2-2; 8 bases line up with TRBD2. Looked up from germline, CDR1 is MRHNA and CDR2 is SNTAGT. Trimming took 7 bases from V and 1 from J; bases not matched to a gene: 11. The CDR3 extends over 17 amino acids. DNA for the CDR3: TGTGCCAGCACGCGGGGGGCCGGGACCGTGAACACCGGGGAGCTGTTTTTT. Its translation is CASTRGAGTVNTGELFF.

The rearrangement joins TRBV14 to TRBJ1-4, with a possible D match to TRBD1 (6 bases). CDR1 is SGHDN and CDR2 is FVKESK in the germline V gene. Trimming left V 4 bases short and J 4 bases short, with 13 bases between. The length of the CDR3 is 15 residues. CDR3 bases: TGTGCCAGCAGCCCGATACAGGGAAATAATGAAAAACTGTTTTTT. It specifies CASSPIQGNNEKLFF.

This chain uses TRBV11-2 with TRBJ2-3; 8 nucleotides agree with TRBD2. Germline V gene sequence: CDR1 SGHAT, CDR2 FQNNGV. V lost 5 bases and J lost 3; bases outside the gene matches: 13. This CDR3 comprises 17 residues. The CDR3 nucleotides are TGTGCCAGCAGCCCCCGACTAGCGAGTAGTAGAACAGATACGCAGTATTTT. This translates into CASSPRLASSRTDTQYF.

The CDR3 loop is CASSQVVGANQPQHF. In DNA form, the CDR3 reads TGCGCCAGCAGCCAAGTTGTAGGGGCGAATCAGCCCCAGCATTTT. V and J are TRBV4-1 and TRBJ1-5; TRBD1 might be the D (5 bases). The V end was cut by 1 base, the J end by 4 bases, with 11 bases between. The length of the CDR3 is 15 residues. CDR1 is MGHRA, CDR2 YSYEKL, per germline.

The chain employs TRBV6-5 and TRBJ1-1; perhaps TRBD1 as D (5 bases). This CDR3 contains 15 residues. Trimming took off 7 bases at V and 0 bases at J, with 15 bases between the two ends. Germline CDR1 reads MNHEY; CDR2 reads SVGAGI. CDR3 coding DNA: TGTGCCAGCAACCTAGGGAAGGGGCTGAACACTGAAGCTTTCTTT. Protein sequence: CASNLGKGLNTEAFF.

This chain links TRBV21-1 with TRBJ2-1; no check of the table's D call, TRBD2, against the DNA was made. TRBV21-1 is a known pseudogene. The CDR3 covers 13 residues. Here the CDR3 DNA reads TGTGCCCCCCGGGCGGGGGCCCTCAATGAGCAGTTCTTC. Translated, it gives CAPRAGALNEQFF.

The rearrangement uses TRBV15 and TRBJ2-1; possibly TRBD2 for D (6 bases). Germline CDR1 and CDR2: LNHNV and YYDKDF (reference sequence). Trimming cost V 1 base and J 9 bases, with 13 bases left between them. CDR3 length equals 14 residues. The CDR3 DNA reads as TGTGCCACCAGCAGAGGGGTTATCGGGGGTGAGCAGTTCTTC. As protein: CATSRGVIGGEQFF.

The V and J genes are TRBV27 and TRBJ2-1; D might be TRBD2 (5 bases). The CDR3 has 15 amino acids. V shed 0 bases and J shed 9 bases, with 15 bases lying between them. Germline V gives CDR1 MNHEY, CDR2 SMNVEV (reference sequence). CDR3 sequence reads: CASSLSASGDGEQFF. Written as DNA, the CDR3 is TGTGCCAGCAGTTTATCCGCCAGCGGTGATGGTGAGCAGTTCTTC.

The chain combines TRBV4-1 with TRBJ2-7, with 8 bases identical to TRBD1. With V trimmed by 2 bases and J by 3 bases, 6 bases remained unmatched. Looked up from germline, CDR1 is MGHRA and CDR2 is YSYEKL. This CDR3 has 15 residues. The CDR3 spells CASSQLGQGSYEQYF. The CDR3 DNA sequence: TGCGCCAGCAGCCAATTAGGACAGGGAAGCTACGAGCAGTACTTC.

The gene calls are TRBV25-1 and TRBJ2-1; 9 bases match TRBD1. CDR1 and CDR2 from the germline V gene are MGHDK and SYGVNS. The V and J ends lost 4 bases and 10 bases, in that order; junction bases with no gene match: 5. This CDR3 spans 13 amino acids. CDR3 region: CASSVTGGWEQFF. The DNA for the CDR3 is TGTGCCAGCAGTGTAACAGGGGGCTGGGAGCAGTTCTTC.

A few counts support this clone. The chain uses TRBV10-3 and TRBJ1-4; TRBD1 agrees at 8 bases. The CDR3 runs 12 residues. Germline CDR1 reads ENHRY; CDR2 reads SYGVKD. The CDR3 protein is CATGGNSEKLFF. CDR3 nucleotide sequence: TGTGCAACAGGGGGAAACAGTGAAAAACTGTTTTTT.

This chain uses TRBV5-6 with TRBJ1-6, with TRBD1 identical over 11 bases. The CDR3 extends over 16 amino acids. Germline CDR1 is SGHDT and CDR2 is YYEEEE. V lost 4 bases and J lost 9; bases outside the gene matches: 9. The CDR3 nucleotides read TGTGCCAGCAGCCCGGACAGGGGGCATAAGGGTTCACCCCTCCACTTT. Protein sequence: CASSPDRGHKGSPLHF.

This clone was observed once. The V gene is TRBV5-1, the J gene TRBJ2-1, with D tentatively TRBD2 (5 bases). CDR1 and CDR2 from the germline V gene are SGHRS and YFSETQ. This CDR3 spans 14 amino acids. Trimming stripped 4 bases from V and 7 bases from J, with 15 bases between. This chain's CDR3 is CASSRNLLGNEQFF. In DNA form, the CDR3 reads TGCGCCAGCAGCCGAAACTTACTAGGGAATGAGCAGTTCTTC. Using reference TRBV5-1 and TRBJ2-1 for the parts outside the CDR3, the full variable domain is KAGVTQTPRYLIKTRGQQVTLSCSPISGHRSVSWYQQTPGQGLQFLFEYFSETQRNKGNFPGRFSGRQFSNSRSEMNVSTLELGDSALYLCASSRNLLGNEQFFGPGTRLTVL.

The rearrangement links TRBV7-2 to TRBJ1-5; D unclear. The CDR3 extends over 15 amino acids. The V and J ends lost 3 bases and 2 bases respectively, with 11 bases between them. CDR1 is SGHTA, CDR2 FQGNSA, per germline. CDR3 nucleotides: TGTGCCAGCAGCTTGATGAGCGGGGGCAATCAGCCCCAGCATTTT. It encodes CASSLMSGGNQPQHF.

In this sample, this clone turned up once. The rearrangement links TRBV3-1 (or the pseudogene TRBV3-2) to TRBJ2-7, with D maybe TRBD1 (6 bases). Germline-derived CDR1 and CDR2 are LGHDT and YNNKEL (reference sequence). The CDR3 loop spans 13 amino acids. Between the trimmed V and J ends, which lost 1 base and 7 bases, there was a span of 11 bases. CDR3 sequence reads: CASSQAGDGEQYF. CDR3 DNA: TGTGCCAGCAGCCAAGCAGGGGATGGGGAGCAGTACTTC.